Each of the 31 T cell receptor beta chains below was sequenced from the same sample in a study of a mutant IDH1 vaccine in newly diagnosed glioma. The time point was: baseline, week 1 (first vaccination visit). Treatment noted: pre-vaccination baseline after standard-of-care therapy. Method: immunoSEQ multiplex PCR; TCRdb's copy keeps in-frame clones and lacks some. This sample carries about 34,000 clones, about 80% of them seen once, and the ten largest clones take approximately 9.4%. The sequencing used peripheral blood mononuclear cells (PBMCs), collected from a glioma patient treated with radiotherapy, temozolomide or both. These receptors were collected from a man aged 45 to 65 with glioma. Some clones in this sample may be carry-over from other donors' samples.

The J gene is TRBJ1-1, the V gene TRBV9; D gene ambiguous. Germline loops: CDR1 SGDLS, CDR2 YYNGEE. This CDR3 has 13 amino acids. Trimming removed 4 bases at V and 1 base at J, with 8 bases between. As DNA, the CDR3 is TGTGCCAGCAGCCAGATGGGGAACACTGAAGCTTTCTTT. Amino acids: CASSQMGNTEAFF.

This rearrangement joins TRBV28 to TRBJ2-1; a possible D gene is TRBD1 (6 bases). The CDR3 has 15 amino acids. Trimming pared 7 bases from V and 6 bases from J, leaving 19 bases between. CDR1 MDHEN and CDR2 SYDVKM come from the germline V gene. The CDR3 sequence: CASKSSSQGTNEQFF. In nucleotides, the CDR3 is TGTGCCAGCAAATCCTCGAGCCAGGGGACCAATGAGCAGTTCTTC.

Turning to this clone: One end of the junction does not line up with germline, which may come from a read error. This rearrangement joins TRBV7-7 to TRBJ2-1, with 7 bases fitting TRBD2. The V gene's germline CDR1 is SSHAT and CDR2 FNYEAQ (reference sequence). This CDR3 has 15 residues. The CDR3 loop reads CASSESGNSYNEQFF. The DNA for the CDR3 is TGTGCTAGCAGCGAGAGCGGGAACTCCTACAATGAGCAGTTCTTC.

This clone showed up just a few times. This sequence joins TRBV11-3 and TRBJ1-1; 8 bases map to TRBD1. Germline CDR1 reads SGHNT; CDR2 reads YENEEA. V shed 4 bases and J 1 base; nucleotides not matched to a gene: 5. The CDR3 is 15 amino acids. CDR3 bases: TGTGCCAGCAGCTCAGGGGGCTTGGGGAACACTGAAGCTTTCTTT. It is translated as CASSSGGLGNTEAFF. The variable domain in full, with the rest retrieved from reference TRBV11-3 and TRBJ1-1, is EAGVVQSPRYKIIEKKQPVAFWCNPISGHNTLYWYLQNLGQGPELLIRYENEEAVDDSQLPKDRFSAERLKGVDSTLKIQPAELGDSAVYLCASSSGGLGNTEAFFGQGTRLTVV.

The chain uses TRBV30 and TRBJ1-2; a weak D match, TRBD1 (6 bases). Trimming left V 7 bases short and J 6 bases short, with 12 bases between. Germline V gene data show CDR1 as GTSNPN and CDR2 as SVGIG (reference sequence). This CDR3 is built from 11 residues. CDR3 in DNA: TGTGCCTCAGGGGCAGGGAATGGCTACACCTTC. The encoded protein is CASGAGNGYTF.

V usage is TRBV15 and J usage is TRBJ1-3; D remains unclear. This CDR3 is 14 amino acids long. Germline V gene data show CDR1 as LNHNV and CDR2 as YYDKDF (reference sequence). Trimming removed 5 bases at V and 1 base at J, with 9 bases between. The CDR3 DNA reads as TGTGCCACCAGCCGATCGACGTCTGGAAACACCATATATTTT. Translating gives CATSRSTSGNTIYF.

The genes are TRBV18 and TRBJ1-4; D uncertain. From germline, CDR1 is KGHSH and CDR2 LQKENI. V lost 1 base to trimming and J lost 0 bases, with 9 bases between them. The CDR3 runs 16 residues. CDR3 loop: CASSPRRPSTNEKLFF. The CDR3 DNA follows: TGTGCCAGCTCACCACGAAGGCCTTCAACTAATGAAAAACTGTTTTTT.

V usage is TRBV5-4 and J usage is TRBJ1-3, with D maybe TRBD1 (6 bases). This CDR3 spans 16 amino acids. Per the germline V gene, CDR1 is SGHNT and CDR2 is YYREEE (reference sequence). Trimming cost V 4 bases and J 0 bases, with 14 bases left between them. CDR3 sequence reads: CASSRDTGLSGNTIYF. The CDR3 region has the DNA TGTGCCAGCAGCCGAGATACAGGGCTCTCTGGAAACACCATATATTTT.

This clone was seen a single time. CDR3 sequence reads: CASSPSSTASTGELFF. CDR3 DNA: TGTGCCAGCAGCCCCAGCTCGACAGCGTCCACCGGGGAGCTGTTTTTT. The chain employs TRBV5-4 and TRBJ2-2; weak D call: TRBD1 (5 bases). The CDR3 length is 16 residues. Germline CDR1 SGHNT, CDR2 YYREEE (reference sequence). Trimming took off 4 bases at V and 4 bases at J, with 17 bases between the two ends.

J is TRBJ2-5 and V is TRBV7-9, with TRBD2 identical over 7 bases. The trim removed 5 bases at V and 2 bases at J, leaving 8 bases unmatched. The CDR3 sequence is 15 residues long. CDR1 SEHNR and CDR2 FQNEAQ come from the germline V gene (reference sequence). The CDR3 DNA reads as TGTGCCAGCAGCCTAAGACTAGCCAGTCAAGAGACCCAGTACTTC. It is translated as CASSLRLASQETQYF.

The chain recombines TRBV2 with TRBJ1-5; TRBD1 is a possible D gene (5 bases). The V gene lost 6 bases and the J gene lost 11 bases, with 17 bases spanning the gap. The CDR3 loop spans 13 amino acids. Germline V gives CDR1 SNHLY, CDR2 FYNNEI. CDR3 amino acids: CASRGPKLEAQHF. The CDR3 DNA is TGTGCCAGCAGGGGACCAAAGTTGGAGGCCCAGCATTTT.

The chain has TRBV5-5 and TRBJ1-5, with D perhaps matching TRBD1 (6 bases). This CDR3 has 17 amino acids. V lost 8 bases, J lost 4 bases, and 25 bases lay in between. Germline CDR1 SGHKS, CDR2 YYEKEE (reference sequence). The CDR3 spells CASGRDPGGGRNQPQHF. CDR3 nucleotide sequence: TGTGCCAGTGGGAGGGACCCTGGTGGGGGGCGAAATCAGCCCCAGCATTTT.

The gene calls are TRBV25-1 and TRBJ2-7; 8 bases fit TRBD2. CDR1 MGHDK and CDR2 SYGVNS come from the germline V gene. The V gene end was trimmed by 7 bases and the J gene end by 0 bases; junction bases not matched to a gene: 2. The CDR3 totals 13 residues. The CDR3 nucleotides are TGTGCCAGCACGGGGGGGGCCTCCTACGAGCAGTACTTC. Amino acids: CASTGGASYEQYF.

This chain joins TRBV29-1 and TRBJ1-5; D gene ambiguous. The V and J ends lost 4 bases and 4 bases respectively, with 11 bases between them. The germline gives CDR1 SQVTM, CDR2 ANQGSEA. The CDR3 has 13 amino acids. CDR3 in amino acids: CSVVWAPNQPQHF. The CDR3 DNA reads TGCAGCGTTGTCTGGGCCCCTAATCAGCCCCAGCATTTT.

This clone was recorded a few times. V usage is TRBV2 and J usage is TRBJ1-1, with D unclear. The V end lost 10 bases, the J end lost 4 bases, and 16 bases lay between the germline ends. Germline CDR1 reads SNHLY; CDR2 reads FYNNEI. This CDR3 is built from 13 residues. In nucleotides, the CDR3 is TGTGCCACCTCCGGATACGCCGGCACTGAAGCTTTCTTT. This sequence encodes CATSGYAGTEAFF.

The chain uses TRBV5-1 and TRBJ1-1, with 7 bases lining up with TRBD1. The V gene end was trimmed by 5 bases and the J gene end by 2 bases; junction bases not matched to a gene: 3. The CDR3 has 13 residues. Germline lookup yields CDR1 SGHRS and CDR2 YFSETQ. The CDR3 region has the DNA TGCGCCAGCAGTAGGGACAGAAACACTGAAGCTTTCTTT. Encoded protein: CASSRDRNTEAFF.

The chain recombines TRBV15 with TRBJ1-2; 9 bases align to TRBD1. This CDR3 is built from 15 residues. V was pared by 8 bases and J by 7 bases, with 14 bases of the junction left unmatched. The germline V gene has CDR1 LNHNV and CDR2 YYDKDF (reference sequence). CDR3 region: CATVPGGDRGVGYTF. The CDR3 DNA sequence: TGTGCCACCGTACCCGGGGGTGACAGGGGGGTTGGCTACACCTTC.

The V call is TRBV29-1, the J call TRBJ2-7; the D gene is possibly TRBD2 (7 bases). Germline CDR1 SQVTM, CDR2 ANQGSEA. V lost 7 bases, J lost 6 bases, and 16 bases lay in between. This CDR3 spans 12 amino acids. CDR3 in DNA: TGCAGCGGGGGGCAGGGAGGGAGCGAGCAGTACTTC. It codes for CSGGQGGSEQYF.

This chain links TRBV5-5 with TRBJ2-7, with D uncertain. The ends were cut back, 0 bases at V and 4 bases at J, with 2 bases in the middle. CDR3 length equals 11 residues. Germline lookup yields CDR1 SGHKS and CDR2 YYEKEE (reference sequence). The CDR3 spells CASSLEYEQYF. CDR3 sequence (DNA): TGTGCCAGCAGCTTGGAGTACGAGCAGTACTTC.

This chain uses TRBV9 with TRBJ2-3; D may be TRBD1 or TRBD2 (5 bases each). This CDR3 spans 15 amino acids. The germline gives CDR1 SGDLS, CDR2 YYNGEE. V was cut by 3 bases and J by 0 bases, with 11 bases left in between. For the CDR3, the DNA is TGTGCCAGCAGCGCCCGGGACGGAAGCACAGATACGCAGTATTTT. Encoded protein: CASSARDGSTDTQYF.

The rearrangement uses TRBV6-4 and TRBJ2-3; weak D call: TRBD2 (6 bases). V was shortened by 0 bases and J by 2 bases, with 6 bases between the two germline ends. The germline V gene encodes CDR1 MRHNA and CDR2 SNTAGT. The CDR3 runs to 14 residues. The CDR3 spells CASSDSRDTDTQYF. The CDR3 DNA reads TGTGCCAGCAGTGACTCGCGGGACACAGATACGCAGTATTTT.

J is TRBJ2-5 and V is TRBV9, with a weak D call TRBD2 (6 bases). Germline V lookup: CDR1 SGDLS, CDR2 YYNGEE. CDR3 length: 15 residues. Trimming took 0 bases from V and 1 from J, leaving 10 bases between them. The CDR3 is CASSVAAGSQETQYF. CDR3 DNA sequence: TGTGCCAGCAGCGTAGCGGCGGGGAGCCAAGAGACCCAGTACTTC. Filled out from reference TRBV9 and TRBJ2-5, the complete variable domain reads DSGVTQTPKHLITATGQRVTLRCSPRSGDLSVYWYQQSLDQGLQFLIQYYNGEERAKGNILERFSAQQFPDLHSELNLSSLELGDSALYFCASSVAAGSQETQYFGPGTRLLVL.

The chain combines TRBV7-8 with TRBJ2-7; D is undetermined. V lost 5 bases, J lost 3 bases, and 14 bases lay in between. CDR1 is SGHVS, CDR2 FQNEAQ, per germline. The CDR3 covers 14 residues. The CDR3 reads CASSVELGHYEQYF. For the CDR3, the DNA is TGTGCCAGCAGCGTAGAGCTAGGTCACTACGAGCAGTACTTC.

This clone was counted once. The CDR3 DNA sequence: TGCGCCAGCGGCTCCGGGACAGAATATGGCTACACCTTC. It yields the protein CASGSGTEYGYTF. The gene calls are TRBV4-1 and TRBJ1-2, with 7 positions matching TRBD1. Germline V gene sequence: CDR1 MGHRA, CDR2 YSYEKL. This CDR3 comprises 13 residues. Germline trimming cut 8 bases from V and 5 bases from J; bases unmatched to any gene: 8.

The V gene is TRBV2, the J gene TRBJ1-2; D ambiguous. Germline loops: CDR1 SNHLY, CDR2 FYNNEI. The CDR3 covers 13 residues. The ends were cut back, 4 bases at V and 8 bases at J, with 14 bases in the middle. The CDR3 sequence: CASSVTGPEGYTF. The DNA for the CDR3 is TGTGCCAGCAGTGTAACCGGGCCAGAGGGCTACACCTTC.

The chain couples TRBV18 to TRBJ2-7, with TRBD2 matching 10 bases. This CDR3 is built from 14 residues. V lost 0 bases, J lost 5 bases, and 1 base stayed unmatched. Germline values: CDR1 KGHSH, CDR2 LQKENI. Here the CDR3 reads CASSPPTSGNEQYF. CDR3 DNA sequence: TGTGCCAGCTCACCACCCACTAGCGGGAACGAGCAGTACTTC.

The chain employs TRBV4-1 and TRBJ2-7; possibly TRBD1 or TRBD2 for D (5 bases each). Germline CDR1 MGHRA, CDR2 YSYEKL. The V and J ends lost 4 bases and 5 bases respectively, with 24 bases between them. There are 17 residues in the CDR3. The DNA for the CDR3 is TGCGCCAGCAGCCCAAGCTGGGGCCACCCTGAGGGAAACGAGCAGTACTTC. The encoded protein is CASSPSWGHPEGNEQYF.

The CDR3 DNA reads as TGTGCCTGGAGATCTAGCGGGGCCTACGAGCAGTACTTC. Encoded protein: CAWRSSGAYEQYF. This rearrangement joins TRBV30 to TRBJ2-7; TRBD2 aligns across 9 bases. The CDR3 is 13 residues long. Trimming at V came to 3 bases and at J to 2 bases, leaving 2 bases not matched to a gene. Looked up from germline, CDR1 is GTSNPN and CDR2 is SVGIG (reference sequence).

The sample holds a few counts of this clone. The gene calls are TRBV4-3 and TRBJ1-1, with no clear D. The CDR3 has 12 amino acids. V lost 3 bases and J lost 5, with 7 bases in between. Germline assignment: CDR1 LGHNA and CDR2 YSLEER. The CDR3: CASSHIGTEAFF. The DNA of the CDR3 is TGCGCCAGCAGCCACATCGGGACTGAAGCTTTCTTT.

With regard to this clone: The sample contains more than one DNA sequence encoding this CDR3. The rearrangement joins TRBV7-9 to TRBJ2-7; D gene uncertain. Germline CDR1 reads SEHNR; CDR2 reads FQNEAQ (reference sequence). V lost 2 bases and J lost 1, with 0 bases in between. The CDR3 is 11 residues long. The CDR3 DNA sequence: TGTGCCAGCAGCTTATCCTACGAGCAGTACTTC. Its translation: CASSLSYEQYF.

The J gene is TRBJ1-1, the V gene TRBV18; weak D call: TRBD1 (5 bases). The ends were cut back, 6 bases at V and 1 base at J, with 9 bases in the middle. Germline V gene sequence: CDR1 KGHSH, CDR2 LQKENI. The CDR3 loop spans 13 amino acids. In DNA, the CDR3 is TGTGCCAGCTCTCCGGGGCGGAACACTGAAGCTTTCTTT. It specifies CASSPGRNTEAFF.